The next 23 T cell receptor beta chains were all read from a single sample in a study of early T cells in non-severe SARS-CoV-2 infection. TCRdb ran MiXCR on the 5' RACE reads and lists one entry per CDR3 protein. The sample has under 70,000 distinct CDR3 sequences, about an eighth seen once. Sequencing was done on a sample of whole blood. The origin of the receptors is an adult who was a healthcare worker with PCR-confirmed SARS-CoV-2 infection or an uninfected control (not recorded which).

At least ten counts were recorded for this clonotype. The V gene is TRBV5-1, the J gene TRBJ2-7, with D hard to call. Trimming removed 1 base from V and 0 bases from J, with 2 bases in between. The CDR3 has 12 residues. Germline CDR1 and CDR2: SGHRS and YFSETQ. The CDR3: CASSLSSYEQYF. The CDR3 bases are TGCGCCAGCAGCTTGAGCTCCTACGAGCAGTACTTC.

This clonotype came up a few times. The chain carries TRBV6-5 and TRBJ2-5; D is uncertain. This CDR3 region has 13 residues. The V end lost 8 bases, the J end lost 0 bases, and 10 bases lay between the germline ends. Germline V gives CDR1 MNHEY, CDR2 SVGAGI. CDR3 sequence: CASSMKYQETQYF. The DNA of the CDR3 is TGTGCCAGCTCCATGAAGTACCAAGAGACCCAGTACTTC.

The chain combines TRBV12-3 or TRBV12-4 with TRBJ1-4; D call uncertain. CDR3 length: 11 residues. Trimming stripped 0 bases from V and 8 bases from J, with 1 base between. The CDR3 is CASSLAEKLFF. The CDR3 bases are TGTGCCAGCAGTTTAGCCGAAAAACTGTTTTTT.

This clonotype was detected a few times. CDR3 amino acids: CATSRDRASNYGYTF. CDR3 sequence (DNA): TGTGCCACCAGCAGAGACAGAGCCTCTAACTATGGCTACACCTTC. The chain employs TRBV15 and TRBJ1-2; D ambiguous. CDR3 size: 15 residues. The germline V and J ends were trimmed by 0 bases and 0 bases, with 8 bases remaining between them. Germline loops: CDR1 LNHNV, CDR2 YYDKDF (reference sequence).

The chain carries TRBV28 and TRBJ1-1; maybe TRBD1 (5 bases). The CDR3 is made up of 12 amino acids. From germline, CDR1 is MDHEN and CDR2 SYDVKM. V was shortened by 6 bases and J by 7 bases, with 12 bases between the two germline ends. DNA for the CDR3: TGTGCCAGCAGCTCCCGACAGTTTGAAGCTTTCTTT. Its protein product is CASSSRQFEAFF. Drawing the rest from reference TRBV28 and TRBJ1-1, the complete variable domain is DVKVTQSSRYLVKRTGEKVFLECVQDMDHENMFWYRQDPGLGLRLIYFSYDVKMKEKGDIPEGYSVSREKKERFSLILESASTNQTSMYLCASSSRQFEAFFGQGTRLTVV.

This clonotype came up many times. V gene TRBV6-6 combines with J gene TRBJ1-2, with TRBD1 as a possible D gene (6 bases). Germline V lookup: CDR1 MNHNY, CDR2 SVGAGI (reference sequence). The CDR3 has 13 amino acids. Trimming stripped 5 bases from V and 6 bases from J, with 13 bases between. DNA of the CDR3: TGTGCCAGCAGTCCCGGAACAGGGAATGGCTACACCTTC. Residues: CASSPGTGNGYTF.

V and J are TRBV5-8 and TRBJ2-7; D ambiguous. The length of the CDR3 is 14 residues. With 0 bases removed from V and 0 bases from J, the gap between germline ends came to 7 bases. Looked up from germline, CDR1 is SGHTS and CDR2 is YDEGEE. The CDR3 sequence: CASSLGPSSYEQYF. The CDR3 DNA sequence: TGTGCCAGCAGCTTGGGGCCGAGCTCCTACGAGCAGTACTTC.

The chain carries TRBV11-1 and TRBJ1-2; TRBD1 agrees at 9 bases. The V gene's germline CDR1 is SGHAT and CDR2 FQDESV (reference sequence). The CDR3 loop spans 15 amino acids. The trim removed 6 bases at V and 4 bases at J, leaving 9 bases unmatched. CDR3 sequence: CASSRTGGEGYGYTF. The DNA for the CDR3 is TGTGCCAGCAGTCGAACAGGGGGCGAAGGCTATGGCTACACCTTC.

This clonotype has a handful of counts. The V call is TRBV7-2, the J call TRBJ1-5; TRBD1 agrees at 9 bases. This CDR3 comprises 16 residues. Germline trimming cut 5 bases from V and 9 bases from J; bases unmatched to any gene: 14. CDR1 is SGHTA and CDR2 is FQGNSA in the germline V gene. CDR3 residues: CASSPGTGIFVVPQHF. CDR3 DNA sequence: TGTGCCAGCAGCCCGGGGACAGGGATCTTCGTGGTGCCCCAGCATTTT.

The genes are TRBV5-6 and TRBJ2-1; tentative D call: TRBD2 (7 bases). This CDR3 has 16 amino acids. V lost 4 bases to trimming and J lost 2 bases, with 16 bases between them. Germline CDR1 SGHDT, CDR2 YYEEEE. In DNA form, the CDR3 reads TGTGCCAGCAGCCTATATGGCGGGGGCCCCTACAATGAGCAGTTCTTC. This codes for CASSLYGGGPYNEQFF.

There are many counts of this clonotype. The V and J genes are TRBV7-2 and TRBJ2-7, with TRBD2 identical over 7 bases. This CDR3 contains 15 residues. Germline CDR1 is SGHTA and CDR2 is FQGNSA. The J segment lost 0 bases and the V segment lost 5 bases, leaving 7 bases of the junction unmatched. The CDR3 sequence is CASSRASGNSYEQYF. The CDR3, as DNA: TGTGCCAGCAGCCGAGCCAGCGGGAACTCCTACGAGCAGTACTTC.

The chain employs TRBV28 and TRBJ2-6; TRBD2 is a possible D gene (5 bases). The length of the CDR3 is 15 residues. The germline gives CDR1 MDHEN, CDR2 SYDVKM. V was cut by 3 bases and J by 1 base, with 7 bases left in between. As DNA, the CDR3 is TGTGCCAGCAGTTTCCCGGGGTCTGGGGCCAACGTCCTGACTTTC. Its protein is CASSFPGSGANVLTF.

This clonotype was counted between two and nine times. CDR3 amino acids: CASSWWEYDTEAFF. The CDR3 nucleotides read TGTGCCAGCAGTTGGTGGGAGTATGACACTGAAGCTTTCTTT. This chain joins TRBV28 and TRBJ1-1; D is unresolved. Germline CDR1 is MDHEN and CDR2 is SYDVKM. Trimming shortened V by 4 bases and J by 3 bases, and 12 bases separated the two germline ends. The CDR3 loop spans 14 amino acids.

The CDR3 region is CASSPNPRTGISGANVLTF. CDR3 nucleotide sequence: TGTGCCAGCTCACCGAACCCCCGGACAGGAATCTCTGGGGCCAACGTCCTGACTTTC. The gene calls are TRBV18 and TRBJ2-6; 7 nucleotides align to TRBD1. J lost 0 bases, V lost 3 bases, and 11 bases had no gene match. This CDR3 has 19 residues. The germline CDR1 and CDR2 sequences are KGHSH and LQKENI.

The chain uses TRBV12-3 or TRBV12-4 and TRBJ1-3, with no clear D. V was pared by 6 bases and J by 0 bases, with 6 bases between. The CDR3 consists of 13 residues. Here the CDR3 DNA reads TGTGCCAGCAGGGATTACTCTGGAAACACCATATATTTT. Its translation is CASRDYSGNTIYF.

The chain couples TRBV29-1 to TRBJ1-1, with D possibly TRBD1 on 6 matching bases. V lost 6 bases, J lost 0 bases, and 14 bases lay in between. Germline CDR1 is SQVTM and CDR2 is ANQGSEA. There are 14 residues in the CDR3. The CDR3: CSVYRQAMNTEAFF. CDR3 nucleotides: TGCAGCGTATATAGACAGGCCATGAACACTGAAGCTTTCTTT.

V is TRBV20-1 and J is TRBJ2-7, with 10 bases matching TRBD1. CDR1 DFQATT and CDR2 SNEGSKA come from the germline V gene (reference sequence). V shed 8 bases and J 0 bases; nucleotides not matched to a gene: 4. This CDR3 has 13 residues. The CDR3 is CSRGQGGSYEQYF. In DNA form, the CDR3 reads TGCAGTCGCGGACAGGGGGGCTCCTACGAGCAGTACTTC.

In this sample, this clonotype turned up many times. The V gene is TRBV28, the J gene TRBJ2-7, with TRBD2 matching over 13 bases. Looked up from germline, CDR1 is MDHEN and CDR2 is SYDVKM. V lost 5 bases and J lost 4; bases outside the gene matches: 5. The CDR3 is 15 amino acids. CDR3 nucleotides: TGTGCCAGCAGTCCTCGACTAGCGGGGGGTTACGAGCAGTACTTC. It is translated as CASSPRLAGGYEQYF.

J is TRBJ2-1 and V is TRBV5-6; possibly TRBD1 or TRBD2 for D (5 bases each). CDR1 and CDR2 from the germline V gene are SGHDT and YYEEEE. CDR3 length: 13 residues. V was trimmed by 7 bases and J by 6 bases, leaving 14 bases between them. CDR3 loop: CASGTLGSNEQFF. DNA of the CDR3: TGTGCCAGCGGGACCCTAGGGAGCAATGAGCAGTTCTTC.

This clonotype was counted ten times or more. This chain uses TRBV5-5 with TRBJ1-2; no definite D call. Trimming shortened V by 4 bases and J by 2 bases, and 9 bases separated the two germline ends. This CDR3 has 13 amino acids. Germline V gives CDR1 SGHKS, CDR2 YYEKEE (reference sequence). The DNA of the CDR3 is TGTGCCAGCAGCCCTCCTTTAAACTATGGCTACACCTTC. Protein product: CASSPPLNYGYTF.

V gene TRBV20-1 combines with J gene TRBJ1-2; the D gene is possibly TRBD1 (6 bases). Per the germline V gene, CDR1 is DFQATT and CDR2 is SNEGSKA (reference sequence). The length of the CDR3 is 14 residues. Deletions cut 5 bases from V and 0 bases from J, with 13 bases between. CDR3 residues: CSAPEDSTNYGYTF. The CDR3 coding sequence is TGCAGTGCTCCCGAGGACAGTACTAACTATGGCTACACCTTC.

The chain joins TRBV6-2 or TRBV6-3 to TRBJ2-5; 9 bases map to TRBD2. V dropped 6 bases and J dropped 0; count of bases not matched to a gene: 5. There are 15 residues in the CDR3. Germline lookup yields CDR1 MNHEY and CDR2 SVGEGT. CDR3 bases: TGTGCCAGCAGATCTCTAGCGGGGTACCAAGAGACCCAGTACTTC. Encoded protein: CASRSLAGYQETQYF.

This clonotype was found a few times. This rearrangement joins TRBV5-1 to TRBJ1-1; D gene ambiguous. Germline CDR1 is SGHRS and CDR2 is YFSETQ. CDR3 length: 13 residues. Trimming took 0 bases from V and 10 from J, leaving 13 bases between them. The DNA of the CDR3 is TGCGCCAGCAGCTTGGCTCACGGCCTTCGAGCTTTCTTT. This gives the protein CASSLAHGLRAFF. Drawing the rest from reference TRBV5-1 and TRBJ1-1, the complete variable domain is KAGVTQTPRYLIKTRGQQVTLSCSPISGHRSVSWYQQTPGQGLQFLFEYFSETQRNKGNFPGRFSGRQFSNSRSEMNVSTLELGDSALYLCASSLAHGLRAFFGQGTRLTVV.